This T cell receptor beta chain was documented in a study of blood T cell repertoires in COVID-19. Measured with immunoSEQ multiplex PCR; TCRdb has only the in-frame clones, and not every one. The sample includes some 250,000 clones, over 65% of them seen just once. The CDR3 runs 15 residues. Germline lookup yields CDR1 LNHDA and CDR2 SQIVND (reference sequence). The V gene end was trimmed by 1 base and the J gene end by 8 bases; junction bases not matched to a gene: 8. This chain uses TRBV19 with TRBJ1-1; 9 bases line up with TRBD1. Source material: peripheral blood. The sequence was obtained from a woman at least 80 years old with acute or convalescent COVID-19. In nucleotides, the CDR3 is TGTGCCAGTAGTATAGGGGACAGGGTCGGTTCAGAAGCTTTCTTT. It yields the protein CASSIGDRVGSEAFF.